This TCR beta chain appears in the sequencing data of a study of shared clonotypes between healthy human individuals (dated by TCRdb to 2018 to 2021). Background on the whole study: A couple of women and three men aged 18 to 49 years were included in the cohort. For each donor, CD4 naive and CD4 memory were each run on three plates, CD8 naive on two plates, and CD8 memory on one plate. To estimate repertoire size and how much clonotype sharing occurs between individuals, the study deeply sequenced the blood TCR repertoires of five healthy adults. To increase sequencing depth and limit assay-specific biases, TCR repertoire library preparation and sequencing were carried out by different laboratories using diverse techniques. Each donor's leukapheresis produced roughly between roughly 0.9 and 9 billion PBMCs. The research as a whole found: Larger estimated clonotype richness was generally found for naive subsets than for memory subsets. Incomplete sequencing was indicated by rarefaction of sorted-subset datasets, despite the large sequencing depth. Pairwise subsampling led to the expectation that sequencing depth would affect the degree of clonotype sharing among donors. The small number of donors limited the genetic and exposure-history diversity represented. Across a few donors, approximately 5% of naive CD4, approximately 4% of naive CD8, about 2.3% of memory CD4, and about 0.44% of memory CD8 clonotypes were shared. Higher generation probabilities were observed for clonotypes shared by all four sorted-subset donors than for non-shared clonotypes. Sampling was restricted to blood, and TCR repertoires in tissues likely differ from the TCR repertoires found in blood.

TCR CDR3 regions were amplified from genomic DNA by multiplex PCR using the deep immunoSEQ assay. For each cell subset, the extracted genomic DNA was distributed evenly across all wells of several immunoSEQ 96-well plates, and each plate served as one replicate. For sorted subsets, each replicate PCR was loaded with 200 ng genomic DNA, equivalent to about 33,000 T cell genomes. Purified libraries were quantified with a Qubit 3.0 fluorometer, sized on a Bioanalyzer 2100, and re-quantified with the KAPA Library Quantification kit. Each immunoSEQ 96-well plate was sequenced on its own single-read 150-cycle Illumina NextSeq 550 flow cell. As for how the authors treated the data: Because the immunoSEQ output included only junctional sequences and no quality scores, the filtering could not be the same as the filtering used for full-length reads. Sequences were annotated with PyIR, a Python wrapper for IgBLAST v1.9, using IMGT germline references to assign V/J genes and CDR3. Reads were removed for weak V/J assignments (E-value above 1e-6), missing CDR3, stop codons, out-of-frame junctions, or ambiguous translated residues. V3J clonotypes were defined by identical inferred V gene, J gene, and CDR3 amino acid sequence. Percentage overlap between repertoires was calculated by dividing the number of shared unique clonotypes by the size of the smaller repertoire. RTK rarefaction, the Chao1 estimator, and Recon v2.1 estimates of unobserved clonotypes were used to assess repertoire richness. For all TCRbeta clonotypes obtained by the gDNA method from a handful of donors, generation probabilities were computed with OLGA. Here the immuneACCESS table is served through TCRdb, limited to in-frame sequences with V and J called. Missing clones are a known gap in these copies; in checked studies unresolved V genes cover under half, and the rest lacks a known reason. The V and J calls and clone size come from that table; D and trimming were worked out from the DNA. Here the sample has millions of clones; approximately 95% occur a single time. The top ten constitute roughly 0.13% of the sample.

The donors were healthy, HIV-negative adults with no recently reported acute infections or vaccinations. Every donor was a Caucasian adult residing in Nashville, Tennessee, USA. CD4+ T cells were enriched through magnetic negative selection, after which naive cells were positively selected on CD45RA and the remaining negative fraction served as the memory subset. Blood was obtained by leukapheresis, after which PBMCs were separated by Ficoll-Histopaque density gradient centrifugation and cryopreserved in liquid nitrogen vapor phase. Purity and quantity of every magnetically sorted T cell population were checked by analytical flow cytometry. Genomic DNA was isolated from every sorted fraction and measured by UV absorbance on a Nanodrop 2000c. V is reduced by 1 base and J by 0 bases, leaving a spacing of 6 bases between them. CDR1 and CDR2 (LGHNT, FRNRAP) derive from the germline V gene. Reading from cysteine to phenylalanine, the CDR3 counts 14 amino acids. Only CDR3 DNA is held: 42 bases, read in frame from base 1.

In the case of this clone: Its antigen is unknown. There are no base qualities to consult, and no much larger clone falls within one base.

This TCR was sampled from a man aged 18 to 35 in good health. The V and J genes are TRBV12-5 and TRBJ2-5; confidence is insufficient to name the D gene. Sequenced material: naive CD4+ T cells sorted from blood. The sample's cell subset or site, from its label and the paper: CD45RA+ positively selected. The nucleotide sequence reads as follows: TGTGCTAGTGGTTTGGGCTTGGACCAAGAGACCCAGTACTTC. It translates as CASGLGLDQETQYF.